This T cell receptor beta chain was captured by sequencing in a study of T cells in Graves' hyperthyroidism and ophthalmopathy. Amplified TCR beta CDR3 regions derived from RNA transcripts. Carried out on the TCR CDR3, a first-round RT-PCR used the HTBI primer set. From the multiplex PCR reads, TCRdb called clonotypes with MiXCR, one entry per CDR3 protein. The data show tens of thousands of distinct CDR3 sequences, with approximately 52% seen just once and 15% to 20% held by the top ten. V was cut by 1 base and J by 6 bases, with 16 bases left in between. Per germline, CDR1 MDHEN and CDR2 SYDVKM. This CDR3 spans 16 amino acids.

The chain has TRBV28 and TRBJ2-1, with no clear D. Sample: blood. This receptor was taken from a man aged 40-50 years with Graves' ophthalmopathy. This CDR3 is CASSLLPAPGGNEQFF. The DNA of the CDR3 is TGTGCCAGCAGTTTATTGCCGGCCCCGGGTGGCAATGAGCAGTTCTTC.